What follows describes a single T cell receptor (beta chain). This CDR3 is built from 14 residues. The V gene lost 4 bases and the J gene lost 8 bases, with 14 bases spanning the gap. Germline V gene lookup returns CDR1 LGHNA and CDR2 YNFKEQ. These data come from a study of blood T cell repertoires in COVID-19. Study as a whole: PBMCs, B-cell-depleted T cells, or T cells provided the cDNA or gDNA that made up the material.

TCRdb's table, derived via immunoSEQ multiplex PCR, lists solely in-frame clones and lacks some. The sample shows approximately 360,000 clones, around 83% of them seen only once. V is TRBV4-2 and J is TRBJ1-4; no definite D call. This sequence originates from a woman in her fifties or sixties who had recovered from COVID-19. Sequencing used PBMCs or T cells enriched from blood (not recorded which). The CDR3 loop is CASSLEGGKEKLFF. The CDR3 nucleotides are TGTGCCAGCAGCCTCGAGGGAGGCAAGGAAAAACTGTTTTTT.